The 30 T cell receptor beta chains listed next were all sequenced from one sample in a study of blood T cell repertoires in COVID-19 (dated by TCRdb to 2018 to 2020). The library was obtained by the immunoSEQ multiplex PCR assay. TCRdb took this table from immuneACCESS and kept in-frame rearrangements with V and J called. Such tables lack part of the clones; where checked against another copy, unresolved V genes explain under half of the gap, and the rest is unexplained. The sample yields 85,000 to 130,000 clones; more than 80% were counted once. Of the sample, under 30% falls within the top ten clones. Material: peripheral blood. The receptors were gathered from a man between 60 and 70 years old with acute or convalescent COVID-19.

The CDR3: CASSSPPPRDTEAFF. The CDR3 DNA reads as TGTGCCAGCAGTTCCCCCCCACCAAGAGACACTGAAGCTTTCTTT. The chain uses TRBV28 and TRBJ1-1; D gene ambiguous. Trimming shortened V by 4 bases and J by 3 bases, and 15 bases separated the two germline ends. CDR1 is MDHEN and CDR2 is SYDVKM in the germline V gene. The CDR3 is made up of 15 amino acids.

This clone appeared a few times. The CDR3 coding sequence is TGTGCCAGCAGCCCCAAGGGGCAGAGAAGTGAAGCTTTCTTT. It encodes CASSPKGQRSEAFF. The J gene is TRBJ1-1, the V gene TRBV7-9, with TRBD1 as a possible D gene (5 bases). CDR1 and CDR2 (germline): SEHNR, FQNEAQ (reference sequence). This CDR3 has 14 amino acids. V lost 5 bases to trimming and J lost 7 bases, with 17 bases between them. Full variable domain (rest looked up from reference TRBV7-9 and TRBJ1-1): DTGVSQNPRHKITKRGQNVTFRCDPISEHNRLYWYRQTLGQGPEFLTYFQNEAQLEKSRLLSDRFSAERPKGSFSTLEIQRTEQGDSAMYLCASSPKGQRSEAFFGQGTRLTVV.

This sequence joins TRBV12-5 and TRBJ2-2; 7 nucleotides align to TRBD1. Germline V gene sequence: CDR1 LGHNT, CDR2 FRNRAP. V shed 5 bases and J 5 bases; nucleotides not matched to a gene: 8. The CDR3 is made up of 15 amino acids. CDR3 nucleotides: TGTGCTAGTGGTCTCCGACAGGGCAGGACCGGGGAGCTGTTTTTT. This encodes CASGLRQGRTGELFF.

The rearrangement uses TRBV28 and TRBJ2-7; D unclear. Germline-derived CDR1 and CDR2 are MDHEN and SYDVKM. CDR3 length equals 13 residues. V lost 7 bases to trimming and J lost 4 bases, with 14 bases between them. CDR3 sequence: CASTAHPSYEQYV. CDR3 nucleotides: TGTGCCAGCACCGCACACCCCAGTTACGAGCAGTACGTC.

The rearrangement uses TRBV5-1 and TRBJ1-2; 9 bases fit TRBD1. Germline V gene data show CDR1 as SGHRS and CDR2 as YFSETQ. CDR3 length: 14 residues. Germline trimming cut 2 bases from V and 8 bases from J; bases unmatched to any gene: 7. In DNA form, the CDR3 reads TGCGCCAGCAGCTTCCATCAACAGGGGGCGGGCTACACCTTC. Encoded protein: CASSFHQQGAGYTF.

The CDR3 loop reads CASSPRADTQYF. CDR3 DNA: TGTGCCAGTAGCCCCCGGGCAGATACGCAGTATTTT. V usage is TRBV19 and J usage is TRBJ2-3; no clear D gene. Germline V gives CDR1 LNHDA, CDR2 SQIVND (reference sequence). This CDR3 is built from 12 residues. With 6 bases removed from V and 4 bases from J, the gap between germline ends came to 8 bases.

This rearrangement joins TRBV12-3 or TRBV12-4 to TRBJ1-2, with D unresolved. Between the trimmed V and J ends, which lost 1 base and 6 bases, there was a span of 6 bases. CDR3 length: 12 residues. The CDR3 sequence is CASSLGVDGYTF. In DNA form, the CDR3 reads TGTGCCAGCAGTTTAGGCGTGGATGGCTACACCTTC.

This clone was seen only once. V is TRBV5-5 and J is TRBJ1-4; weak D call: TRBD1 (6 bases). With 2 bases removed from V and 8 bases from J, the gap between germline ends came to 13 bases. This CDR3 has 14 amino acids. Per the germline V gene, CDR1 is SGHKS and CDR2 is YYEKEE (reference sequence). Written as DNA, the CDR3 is TGTGCCAGCAGCTTAGGGCAGGGGAACGAAAAACTGTTTTTT. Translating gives CASSLGQGNEKLFF.

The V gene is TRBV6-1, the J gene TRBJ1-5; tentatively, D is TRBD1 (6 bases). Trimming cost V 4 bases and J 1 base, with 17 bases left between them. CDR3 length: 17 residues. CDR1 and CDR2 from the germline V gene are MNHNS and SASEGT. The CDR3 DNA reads TGTGCCAGCAGTGCAAAAGACAGGTATGGGAGCAATCAGCCCCAGCATTTT. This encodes CASSAKDRYGSNQPQHF.

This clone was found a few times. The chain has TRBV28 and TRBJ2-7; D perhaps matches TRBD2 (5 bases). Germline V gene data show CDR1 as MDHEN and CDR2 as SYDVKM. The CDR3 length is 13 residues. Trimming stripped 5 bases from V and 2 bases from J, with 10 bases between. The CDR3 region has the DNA TGTGCCAGCAGTCCCCCCGGGGCCTACGAGCAGTACTTC. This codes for CASSPPGAYEQYF.

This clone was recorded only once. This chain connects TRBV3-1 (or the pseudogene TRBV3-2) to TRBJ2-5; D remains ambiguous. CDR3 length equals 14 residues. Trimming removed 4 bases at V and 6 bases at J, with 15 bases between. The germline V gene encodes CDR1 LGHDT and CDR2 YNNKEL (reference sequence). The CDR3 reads CASSRRSATQTQYF. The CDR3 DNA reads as TGTGCCAGCAGCCGACGGTCAGCGACGCAGACCCAGTACTTC.

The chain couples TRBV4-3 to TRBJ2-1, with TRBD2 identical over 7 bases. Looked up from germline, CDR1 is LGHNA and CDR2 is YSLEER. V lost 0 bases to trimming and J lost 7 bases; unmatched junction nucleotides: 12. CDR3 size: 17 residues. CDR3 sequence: CASSQDVAGVIWNEQFF. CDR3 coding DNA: TGCGCCAGCAGCCAAGATGTCGCGGGAGTTATCTGGAATGAGCAGTTCTTC.

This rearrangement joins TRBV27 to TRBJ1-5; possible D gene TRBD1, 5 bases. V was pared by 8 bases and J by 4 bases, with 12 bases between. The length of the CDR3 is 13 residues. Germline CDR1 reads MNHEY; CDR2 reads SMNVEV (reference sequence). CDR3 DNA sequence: TGTGCCAGCTCACGGACACCTAATCAGCCCCAGCATTTT. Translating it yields CASSRTPNQPQHF.

DNA for the CDR3: TGCGCCAGCAGCCCCGGGACAGCCTACAATGAGCAGTTCTTC. Amino acids: CASSPGTAYNEQFF. The J gene is TRBJ2-1, the V gene TRBV5-1; 7 bases agree with TRBD1. V trimming: 4 bases; J trimming: 2 bases; junction bases outside the gene matches: 3. Germline V CDR1 and CDR2: SGHRS, YFSETQ. CDR3 size: 14 residues.

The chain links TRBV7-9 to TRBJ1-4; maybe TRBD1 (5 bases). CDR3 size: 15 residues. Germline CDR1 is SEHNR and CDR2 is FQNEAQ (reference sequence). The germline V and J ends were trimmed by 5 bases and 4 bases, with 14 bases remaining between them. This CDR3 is CASSPETAVNEKLFF. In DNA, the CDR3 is TGTGCCAGCAGCCCCGAGACAGCCGTTAATGAAAAACTGTTTTTT.

In DNA, the CDR3 is TGTGCCAGCAGCCAAGTCGGTCAGGTCTTTGAAGCTTTCTTT. Translation: CASSQVGQVFEAFF. J is TRBJ1-1 and V is TRBV14; D uncertain. In germline, CDR1 is SGHDN, CDR2 FVKESK. The CDR3 covers 14 residues. V lost 1 base and J 7 bases, leaving 13 bases between the germline ends.

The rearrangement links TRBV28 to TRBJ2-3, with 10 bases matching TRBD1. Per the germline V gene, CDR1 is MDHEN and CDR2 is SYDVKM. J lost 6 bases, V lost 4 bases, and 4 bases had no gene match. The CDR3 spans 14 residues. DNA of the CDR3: TGTGCCAGCAGTTCCGGGACAGGGGTGGATACGCAGTATTTT. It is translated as CASSSGTGVDTQYF.

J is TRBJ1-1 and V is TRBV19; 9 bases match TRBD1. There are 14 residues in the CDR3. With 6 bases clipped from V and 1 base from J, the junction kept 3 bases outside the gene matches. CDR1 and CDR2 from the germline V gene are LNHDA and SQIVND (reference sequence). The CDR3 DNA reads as TGTGCCAGTAGCCCGACAGGGGGGAACACTGAAGCTTTCTTT. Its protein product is CASSPTGGNTEAFF.

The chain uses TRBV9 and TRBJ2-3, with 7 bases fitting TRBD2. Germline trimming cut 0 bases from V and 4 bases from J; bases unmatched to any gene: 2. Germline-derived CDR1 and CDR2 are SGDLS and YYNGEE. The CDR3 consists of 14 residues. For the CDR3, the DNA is TGTGCCAGCAGCGTAGGCGGGAGTTCAGATACGCAGTATTTT. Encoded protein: CASSVGGSSDTQYF.

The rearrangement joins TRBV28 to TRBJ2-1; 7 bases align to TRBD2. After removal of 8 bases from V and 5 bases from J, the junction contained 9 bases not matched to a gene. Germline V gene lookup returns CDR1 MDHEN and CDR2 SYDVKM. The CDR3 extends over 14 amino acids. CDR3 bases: TGTGCCAGCCGCCGGGCTAGCGGCAACAATGAGCAGTTCTTC. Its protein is CASRRASGNNEQFF.

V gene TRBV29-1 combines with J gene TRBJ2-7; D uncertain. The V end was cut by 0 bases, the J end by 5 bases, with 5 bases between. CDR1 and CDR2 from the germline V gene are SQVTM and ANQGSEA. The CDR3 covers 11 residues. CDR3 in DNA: TGCAGCGTTGAAGAGGGCCACGAGCAGTACGTC. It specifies CSVEEGHEQYV.

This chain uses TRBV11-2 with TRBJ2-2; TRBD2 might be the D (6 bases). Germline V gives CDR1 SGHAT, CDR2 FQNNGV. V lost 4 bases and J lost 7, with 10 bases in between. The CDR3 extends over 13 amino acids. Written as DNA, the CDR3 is TGTGCCAGCAGCTCGACTAGGAACGGGGAGCTGTTTTTT. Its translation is CASSSTRNGELFF.

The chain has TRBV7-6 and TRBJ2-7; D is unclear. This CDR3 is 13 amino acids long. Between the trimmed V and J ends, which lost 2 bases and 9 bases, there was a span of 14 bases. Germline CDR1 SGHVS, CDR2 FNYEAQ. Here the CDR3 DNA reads TGTGCCAGCAGCTTAAGCGAGTCTAGTCGGCAGTACGTC. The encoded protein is CASSLSESSRQYV.

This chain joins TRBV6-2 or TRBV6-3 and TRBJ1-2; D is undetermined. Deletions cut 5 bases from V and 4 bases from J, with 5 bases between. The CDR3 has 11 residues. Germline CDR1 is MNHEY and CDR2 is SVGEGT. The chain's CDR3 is CASSHSYGYTF. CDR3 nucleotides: TGTGCCAGCAGTCACAGCTATGGCTACACCTTC.

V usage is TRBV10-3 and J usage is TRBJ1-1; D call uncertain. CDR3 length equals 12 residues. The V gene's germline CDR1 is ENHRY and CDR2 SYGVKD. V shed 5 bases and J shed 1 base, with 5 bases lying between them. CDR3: CAISTANTEAFF. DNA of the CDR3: TGTGCCATCAGTACAGCGAACACTGAAGCTTTCTTT.

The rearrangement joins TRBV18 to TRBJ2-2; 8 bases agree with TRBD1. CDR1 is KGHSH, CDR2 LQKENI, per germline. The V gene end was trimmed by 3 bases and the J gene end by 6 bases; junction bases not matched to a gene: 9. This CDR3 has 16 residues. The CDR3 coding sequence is TGTGCCAGCTCACCTCTACAGGGGGTTAGCGCCGGGGAGCTGTTTTTT. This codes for CASSPLQGVSAGELFF.

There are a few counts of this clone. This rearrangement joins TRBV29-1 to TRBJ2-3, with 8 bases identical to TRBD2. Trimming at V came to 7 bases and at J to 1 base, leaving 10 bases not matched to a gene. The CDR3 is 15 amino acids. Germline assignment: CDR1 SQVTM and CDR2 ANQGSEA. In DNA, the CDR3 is TGCAGCGCAAAAACGAGCGGGGGAGGCACAGATACGCAGTATTTT. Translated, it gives CSAKTSGGGTDTQYF.

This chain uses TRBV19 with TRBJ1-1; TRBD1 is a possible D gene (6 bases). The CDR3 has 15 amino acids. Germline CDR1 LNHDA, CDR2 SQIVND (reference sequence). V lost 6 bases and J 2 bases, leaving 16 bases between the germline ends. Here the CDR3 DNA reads TGTGCCAGTAGAGCGCGTCAGGGGAGCAACACTGAAGCTTTCTTT. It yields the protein CASRARQGSNTEAFF.

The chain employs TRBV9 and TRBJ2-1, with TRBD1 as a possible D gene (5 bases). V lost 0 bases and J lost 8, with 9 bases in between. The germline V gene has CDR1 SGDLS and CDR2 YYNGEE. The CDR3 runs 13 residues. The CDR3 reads CASSVGVGDEQFF. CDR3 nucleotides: TGTGCCAGCAGCGTAGGCGTAGGGGATGAGCAGTTCTTC.

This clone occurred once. CDR3 nucleotides: TGTGCCAGCAGCGCGACAGGGGAGAGTTGGGCCATATATTTT. It is translated as CASSATGESWAIYF. V is TRBV9 and J is TRBJ1-3, with 8 bases identical to TRBD1. The germline CDR1 and CDR2 sequences are SGDLS and YYNGEE. The V gene end was trimmed by 3 bases and the J gene end by 11 bases; junction bases not matched to a gene: 10. The CDR3 totals 14 residues.